The clone carrying this T cell receptor (beta chain) has just a few counts. As yet, its antigen is unknown. The germline CDR1 and CDR2 sequences are MDHEN and SYDVKM. V was trimmed by 5 bases and J by 5 bases, leaving 16 bases between them. The CDR3 extends over 14 amino acids. Donors, without exception, were Caucasian adults residing in Nashville, Tennessee. The data were produced by immunoSEQ multiplex PCR, yet TCRdb's version contains in-frame clones alone and is incomplete. The table lists around 1 million clones, around 80% of them singletons. The data originate from a study of shared clonotypes between healthy human individuals. Whole-study findings and limits: Among non-shared clonotypes, generation probabilities were lower than among those shared by all four donors.

The receptor was isolated from a man in his late teens or twenties in good health. Sequenced input: memory CD4+ T cells sorted from blood. The sample's subset: CD45RA-negative fraction. This chain links TRBV28 with TRBJ2-7; tentatively, D is TRBD2 (5 bases). In DNA, the CDR3 is TGTGCCAGCAGTCCTCACGGGGTGCCCCACGAGCAGTACTTC. Residues: CASSPHGVPHEQYF. Full variable domain (outside the CDR3, taken from reference TRBV28 and TRBJ2-7): DVKVTQSSRYLVKRTGEKVFLECVQDMDHENMFWYRQDPGLGLRLIYFSYDVKMKEKGDIPEGYSVSREKKERFSLILESASTNQTSMYLCASSPHGVPHEQYFGPGTRLTVT.